This T cell receptor beta chain was identified in a study of blood T cell repertoires in COVID-19. V lost 0 bases and J lost 6, with 19 bases in between. CDR3 length: 17 amino acids. Germline V lookup: CDR1 SGHNT, CDR2 YYREEE (reference sequence). Generated by immunoSEQ multiplex PCR, the TCRdb table keeps only in-frame clones and is missing some. The top ten hold roughly a tenth of the sample, which has approximately 150,000 clones, about 80% seen once. The TCR originated in a man aged 65-85 years with active or convalescent COVID-19. The chain carries TRBV5-4 and TRBJ1-5; D may be TRBD1 (5 bases). Sequenced input: peripheral blood. The CDR3 bases are TGTGCCAGCAGCTTGGGGGGTGGGGCAGGGCTCGCTCAGCCCCAGCATTTT. Its protein is CASSLGGGAGLAQPQHF.